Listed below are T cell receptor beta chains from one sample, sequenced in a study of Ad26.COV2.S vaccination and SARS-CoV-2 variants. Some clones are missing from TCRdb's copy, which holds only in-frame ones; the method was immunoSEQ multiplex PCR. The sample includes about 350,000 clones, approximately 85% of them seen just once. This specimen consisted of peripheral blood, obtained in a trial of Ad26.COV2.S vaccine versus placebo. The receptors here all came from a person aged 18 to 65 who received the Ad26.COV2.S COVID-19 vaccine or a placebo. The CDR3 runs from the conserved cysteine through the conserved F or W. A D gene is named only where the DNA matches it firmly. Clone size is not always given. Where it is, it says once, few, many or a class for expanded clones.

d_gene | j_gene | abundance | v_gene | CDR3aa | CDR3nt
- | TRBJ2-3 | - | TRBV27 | CASSPLSTDTQYF | TGTGCCAGCAGTCCGCTGAGCACAGATACGCAGTATTTT
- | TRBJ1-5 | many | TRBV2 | CASKENADQPQHF | TGTGCCAGCAAGGAAAACGCCGATCAGCCCCAGCATTTT
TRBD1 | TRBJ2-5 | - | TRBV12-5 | CASGLSGGQETQYF | TGTGCTAGTGGTTTGTCAGGGGGCCAAGAGACCCAGTACTTC
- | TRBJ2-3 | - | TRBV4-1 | CASSQEVGIAAMNTQYF | TGCGCCAGCAGCCAAGAGGTGGGGATTGCAGCGATGAATACGCAGTATTTT
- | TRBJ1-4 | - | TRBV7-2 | CASSSRYPNEKLFF | TGTGCCAGCAGCTCCCGATACCCTAATGAAAAACTGTTTTTT
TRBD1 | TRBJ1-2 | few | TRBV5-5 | CASSYRGPAKANYGYTF | TGTGCCAGCAGCTACAGGGGCCCGGCTAAAGCTAACTATGGCTACACCTTC
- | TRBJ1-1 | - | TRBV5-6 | CASSLSSTGSRSGEAFF | TGTGCCAGCAGCTTGTCCTCGACAGGCAGTCGTTCGGGTGAAGCTTTCTTT
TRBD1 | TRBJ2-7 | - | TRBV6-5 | CASSYRVRDSSYEQYF | TGTGCCAGCAGTTACAGAGTCCGGGACAGCTCCTACGAGCAGTACTTC
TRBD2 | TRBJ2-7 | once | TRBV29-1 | CSVEVGLAGEVSEQYF | TGCAGCGTTGAAGTGGGACTAGCGGGGGAGGTTAGTGAGCAGTACTTC
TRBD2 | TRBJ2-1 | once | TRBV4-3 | CASSQDIERGVYNEQFF | TGCGCCAGCAGCCAAGATATTGAGCGGGGGGTCTACAATGAGCAGTTCTTC
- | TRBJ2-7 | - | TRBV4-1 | CASSQGVNWQIPDEQYF | TGCGCCAGCAGCCAAGGCGTGAATTGGCAGATCCCCGACGAGCAGTACTTC
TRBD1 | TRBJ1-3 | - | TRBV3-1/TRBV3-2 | CASSQDRDGNTIYF | TGTGCCAGCAGCCAGGACAGGGATGGAAACACCATATATTTT
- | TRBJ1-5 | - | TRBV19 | CASSSSRVSGNQPQHF | TGTGCCAGTAGCAGCAGCAGGGTTTCCGGCAATCAGCCCCAGCATTTT
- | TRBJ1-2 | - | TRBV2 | CASSEAQRELYGYTF | TGTGCCAGCAGTGAAGCGCAGCGAGAACTCTATGGCTACACCTTC
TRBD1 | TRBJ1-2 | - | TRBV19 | CASSIAQGDFYTF | TGTGCCAGTAGTATAGCGCAGGGGGATTTCTACACCTTC
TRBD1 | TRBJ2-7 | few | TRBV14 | CASSLLAGGYLEQYF | TGTGCCAGCAGCCTGCTGGCAGGGGGCTACCTCGAGCAGTACTTC
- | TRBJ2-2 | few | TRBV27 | CASRPSLAFTGELFF | TGTGCCAGCAGACCCTCACTGGCTTTTACCGGGGAGCTGTTTTTT
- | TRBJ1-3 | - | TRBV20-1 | CSGGVGNTIYF | TGCAGTGGCGGCGTAGGAAACACCATATATTTT
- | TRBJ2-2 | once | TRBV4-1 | CASSQTVNTGELFF | TGCGCCAGCAGCCAGACGGTGAACACCGGGGAGCTGTTTTTT
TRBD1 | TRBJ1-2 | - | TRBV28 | CASSPLTGGNLYGYTF | TGTGCCAGCAGCCCCTTGACAGGGGGCAATCTCTATGGCTACACCTTC
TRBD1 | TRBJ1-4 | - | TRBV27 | CASSLSVAGGRQKLFF | TGTGCCAGCAGTTTATCAGTTGCAGGGGGAAGACAAAAACTGTTTTTT
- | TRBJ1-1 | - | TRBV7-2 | CASTPGPMNTEAFF | TGTGCCAGCACCCCTGGGCCGATGAACACTGAAGCTTTCTTT
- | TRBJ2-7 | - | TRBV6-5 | CASSYRGEQYF | TGTGCCAGCAGTTACCGGGGGGAGCAGTACTTC
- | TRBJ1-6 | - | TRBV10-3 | CAISERTPTEGSPLHF | TGTGCCATCAGTGAGAGAACCCCCACCGAAGGTTCACCCCTCCACTTT
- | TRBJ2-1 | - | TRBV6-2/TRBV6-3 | CASSPMGPNNEQFF | TGTGCCAGCAGTCCCATGGGACCCAACAATGAGCAGTTCTTC
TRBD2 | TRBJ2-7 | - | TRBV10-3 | CAIRSSRGGTYEQYF | TGTGCCATCAGGTCCTCCCGGGGGGGAACCTACGAGCAGTACTTC
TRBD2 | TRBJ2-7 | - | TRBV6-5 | CASRVAGGLAYEQYF | TGTGCCAGCAGAGTAGCGGGTGGCTTGGCGTACGAGCAGTACTTC
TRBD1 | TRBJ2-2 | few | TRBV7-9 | CASSSRPPGQGPGELFF | TGTGCCAGCAGCTCACGACCTCCGGGACAGGGTCCCGGGGAGCTGTTTTTT
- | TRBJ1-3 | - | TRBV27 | CASSFGQGNTIYF | TGTGCCAGCAGTTTTGGGCAGGGAAACACCATATATTTT
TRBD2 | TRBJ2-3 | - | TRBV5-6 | CASSLLAGGLNTQYF | TGTGCCAGCAGCCTACTAGCGGGAGGTCTAAATACGCAGTATTTT
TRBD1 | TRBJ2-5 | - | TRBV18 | CASSPQRTGQETQYF | TGTGCCAGCTCACCCCAACGGACAGGGCAAGAGACCCAGTACTTC
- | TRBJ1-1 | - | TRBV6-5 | CASKFTGHLNTEAFF | TGTGCCAGCAAATTTACGGGACATCTGAACACTGAAGCTTTCTTT
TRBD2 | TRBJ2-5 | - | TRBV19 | CASNGGGIPVETQYF | TGTGCCAGTAACGGGGGAGGGATCCCCGTGGAGACCCAGTACTTC
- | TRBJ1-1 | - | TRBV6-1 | CASSEGNTEAFF | TGTGCCAGCAGTGAAGGGAACACTGAAGCTTTCTTT
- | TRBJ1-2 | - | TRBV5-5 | CASSLEVGRSYGYTF | TGTGCCAGCAGCTTGGAGGTGGGGCGTAGCTATGGCTACACCTTC
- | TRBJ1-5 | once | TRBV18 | CASSPRRDNSNQPQHF | TGTGCCAGCTCACCACGCAGGGATAATAGCAATCAGCCCCAGCATTTT
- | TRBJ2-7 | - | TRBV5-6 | CASSLGGGLSYEQYF | TGTGCCAGCAGCTTAGGTGGGGGACTCTCCTACGAGCAGTACTTC
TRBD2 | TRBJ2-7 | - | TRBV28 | CASSPGTNYEQYF | TGTGCCAGCAGTCCCGGGACTAACTACGAGCAGTACTTC
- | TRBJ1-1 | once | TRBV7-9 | CASSLNTGTEAFF | TGTGCCAGCAGCTTAAACACAGGAACTGAAGCTTTCTTT
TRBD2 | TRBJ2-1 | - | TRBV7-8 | CASSLPASGGAGEQFF | TGTGCCAGCAGCTTGCCCGCTAGCGGGGGGGCCGGTGAGCAGTTCTTC